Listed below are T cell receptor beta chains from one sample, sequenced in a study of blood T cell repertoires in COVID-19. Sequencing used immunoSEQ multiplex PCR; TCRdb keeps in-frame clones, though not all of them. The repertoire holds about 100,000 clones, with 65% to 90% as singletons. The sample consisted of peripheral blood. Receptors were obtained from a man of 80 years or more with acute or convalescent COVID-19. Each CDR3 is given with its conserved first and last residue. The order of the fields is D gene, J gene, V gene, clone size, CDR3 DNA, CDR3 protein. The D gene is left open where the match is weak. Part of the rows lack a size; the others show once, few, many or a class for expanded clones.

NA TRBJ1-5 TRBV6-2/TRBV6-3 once TGTGCCAGCAGTTACCTCGCGGCTAATCAGCCCCAGCATTTT CASSYLAANQPQHF
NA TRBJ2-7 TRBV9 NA TGTGCCAGCACCCGGGACTCTAGCTCCTACGAGCAGTACTTC CASTRDSSSYEQYF
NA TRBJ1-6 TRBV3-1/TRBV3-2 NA TGTGCCAGCAGCCAGTCCTTCGACAGATCCCTCCACTTT CASSQSFDRSLHF
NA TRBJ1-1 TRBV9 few TGTGCCAGCAGCGGATCAGGGTTCGGTAACACTGAAGCTTTCTTT CASSGSGFGNTEAFF
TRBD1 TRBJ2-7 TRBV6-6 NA TGTGCCAGCAGTTACTCTACGCGACAGGGTTTTATTCGGTACTTC CASSYSTRQGFIRYF
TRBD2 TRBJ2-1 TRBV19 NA TGTGCCAGTAGTCCCAGGGACCCGGGACTAGCGGGAGGTAGGGGTGAGCAGTTCTTC CASSPRDPGLAGGRGEQFF
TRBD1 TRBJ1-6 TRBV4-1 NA TGCGCCAGCAGCCTGGGACAGGGAAATTCACCCCTCCACTTT CASSLGQGNSPLHF
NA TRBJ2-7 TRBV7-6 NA TGTGCCAGCAGCTTTACATCCTACGAGCAGTACTTC CASSFTSYEQYF
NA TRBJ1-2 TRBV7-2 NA TGTGCCAGCAGCCCCCGCGGGTACACTGGCTACACCTTC CASSPRGYTGYTF
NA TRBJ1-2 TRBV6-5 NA TGTGCCAGCGCCCCGTCTGCAGGTCTTGCTGGTGGCTACACCTTC CASAPSAGLAGGYTF
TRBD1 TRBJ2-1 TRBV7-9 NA TGTGCCAGCAGCTTACAGGACAGGGGATGGGAGTCCTACAATGAGCAGTTCTTC CASSLQDRGWESYNEQFF
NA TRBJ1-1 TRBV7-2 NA TGTGCCAGCAGCTATACTCCGAGTACTGAAGCTTTCTTT CASSYTPSTEAFF
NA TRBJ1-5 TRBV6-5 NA TGTGCCAGCACCCCGGGGGGGGCTAGCAATCAGCCCCAGCATTTT CASTPGGASNQPQHF
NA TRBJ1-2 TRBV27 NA TGTGCCAGCAAGGTGGGGCCGGACTATGGCTACACCTTC CASKVGPDYGYTF
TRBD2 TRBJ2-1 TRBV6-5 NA TGTGCCAGCAGTTACCGGACTAGCGGGACTTACAATGAGCAGTTCTTC CASSYRTSGTYNEQFF
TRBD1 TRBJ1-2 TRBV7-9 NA TGTGCCAGCAGCCATTCGGACAGGAACTATGGCTACACCTTC CASSHSDRNYGYTF
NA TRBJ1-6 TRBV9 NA TGTGCCAGCAGCGTAGCGGCAGGCGCAGGTATTAACTCACCCCTCCACTTT CASSVAAGAGINSPLHF
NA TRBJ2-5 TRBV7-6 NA TGTGCCAGCAGCTTAGAGCCCCCACCGGAAGAGACCCAGTACTTC CASSLEPPPEETQYF
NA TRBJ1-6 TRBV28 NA TGTGCCAGCAGTTTGGCACAGCATAATTCACCCCTCCACTTT CASSLAQHNSPLHF
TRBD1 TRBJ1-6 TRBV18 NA TGTGCCAGCAGGAGTGCCGGGACAGGGAACACCCTCCACTTT CASRSAGTGNTLHF
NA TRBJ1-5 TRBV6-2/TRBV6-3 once TGTGCCAGCAGTCAGGTTAGCAATCAGCCCCAGCATTTT CASSQVSNQPQHF
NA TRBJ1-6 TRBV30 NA TGTGCCTGGGGTGGGCAGGCTAATTCACCCCTCCACTTT CAWGGQANSPLHF
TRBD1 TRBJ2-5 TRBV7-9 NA TGTGCCAGCAGCTTAGCCGACAGGGGCCAAGAGACCCAGTACTTC CASSLADRGQETQYF
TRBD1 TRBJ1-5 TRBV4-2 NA TGTGCCAGCAGCCAGGGACAGGGATATCAGCCCCAGCATTTT CASSQGQGYQPQHF
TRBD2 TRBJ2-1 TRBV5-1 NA TGCGCCAGCAGCCAAGGACTAGCGGGAGTAAGTGAGCAGTTCTTC CASSQGLAGVSEQFF
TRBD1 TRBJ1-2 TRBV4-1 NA TGCGCCAGCAGCCGGGACAGGGAATATGGCTACACCTTC CASSRDREYGYTF
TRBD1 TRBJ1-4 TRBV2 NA TGTGCCAGCAGTTCAGGGGGCACTAATGAAAAACTGTTTTTT CASSSGGTNEKLFF
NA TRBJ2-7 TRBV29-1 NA TGCAGCGCCGACCGCTTACAGGAGTCCTACGAGCAGTACTTC CSADRLQESYEQYF
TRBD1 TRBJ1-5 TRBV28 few TGTGCCAGCAGCCTCTCCGGGACAGGGCGCCAGCCCCAGCATTTT CASSLSGTGRQPQHF
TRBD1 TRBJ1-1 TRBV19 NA TGTGCCAGTAGTCCGGGACAGGGGACGAACACTGAAGCTTTCTTT CASSPGQGTNTEAFF
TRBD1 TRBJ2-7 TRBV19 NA TGTGCCAGTAGTAAGGGACAGATCTCCTACGAGCAGTACTTC CASSKGQISYEQYF
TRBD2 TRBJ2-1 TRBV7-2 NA TGTGCCAGCAGCTTAGCACTAGCGGGAGGGGATTACAATGAGCAGTTCTTC CASSLALAGGDYNEQFF
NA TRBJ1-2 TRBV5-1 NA TGCGCCAGCAGCTTGGCCTACCCGGGCTATGGCTACACCTTC CASSLAYPGYGYTF
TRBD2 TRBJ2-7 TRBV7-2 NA TGTGCCAGCAGCTTAGCGTCTAGCGGGGGCTACGAGCAGTACTTC CASSLASSGGYEQYF
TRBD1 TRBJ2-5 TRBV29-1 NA TGCAGCGTAGCCGGGACAGGGGCGCAAGAGACCCAGTACTTC CSVAGTGAQETQYF
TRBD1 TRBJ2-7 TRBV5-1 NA TGCGCCAGCAGCTTGGGGGACAGAACCTACGAGCAGTACTTC CASSLGDRTYEQYF
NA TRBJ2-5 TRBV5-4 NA TGTGCCAGCAGCTTGCCGGGACAACTCCAAGAGACCCAGTACTTC CASSLPGQLQETQYF
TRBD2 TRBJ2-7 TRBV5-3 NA TGTGCCAGAAGCTCGCCCCGCGGGGGACTATACTACGAGCAGTACTTC CARSSPRGGLYYEQYF
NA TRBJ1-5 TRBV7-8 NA TGTGCCAGCAGCTTAGGTGGGGGCCAGCCCCAGCATTTT CASSLGGGQPQHF
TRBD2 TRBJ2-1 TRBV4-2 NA TGTGCCAGCAGCCAAGTCAGCGGACTAGCGGGAGGGCAGGCTGAGCAGTTCTTC CASSQVSGLAGGQAEQFF
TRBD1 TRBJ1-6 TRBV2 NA TGTGCCAGCGGGGGACAGTCGAATTCACCCCTCCACTTT CASGGQSNSPLHF
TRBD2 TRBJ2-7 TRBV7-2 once TGTGCCAGCAGCTCTAGCGGGGCTTTATCCTACGAGCAGTACTTC CASSSSGALSYEQYF
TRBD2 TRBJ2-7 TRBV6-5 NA TGTGCCAGCAGGCTGACTAGCGGGAACTACGAGCAGTACTTC CASRLTSGNYEQYF
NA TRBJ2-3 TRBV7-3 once TGTGCCAGCAGTTTACCGGGTCTAGAGCTGTATTTT CASSLPGLELYF
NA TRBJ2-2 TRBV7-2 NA TGTGCCAGCAGCGGTACGGATGGAGGGGGCAACACCGGGGAGCTGTTTTTT CASSGTDGGGNTGELFF
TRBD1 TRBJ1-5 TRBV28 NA TGTGCCAGCAGCCGTCCAGGGGGCGACCAGCCCCAGCATTTT CASSRPGGDQPQHF